The T cell receptor beta chain described here comes from a study of cytomegalovirus exposure and HLA in healthy donors. The PCR used 60 Vbeta and 13 Jbeta primers. Clones were read by immunoSEQ multiplex PCR, and TCRdb kept only the in-frame ones, dropping some. The repertoire holds 270,000 or so clones, with 75% to 90% as singletons. Germline-derived CDR1 and CDR2 are SEHNR and FQNEAQ (reference sequence). The CDR3 extends over 16 amino acids. The ends lost 1 base at V and 6 bases at J; junction bases unmatched: 7. The sequencing sample was made of PBMCs. The rearrangement links TRBV7-9 to TRBJ1-4, with 8 bases matching TRBD1. The sequence was collected from a man aged 35 to 55 in good health and CMV-seropositive. DNA for the CDR3: TGTGCCAGCAGCTTAGTGACAGGGGCATGGGATGAAAAACTGTTTTTT. Protein sequence: CASSLVTGAWDEKLFF. The variable domain in full, with the rest retrieved from reference TRBV7-9 and TRBJ1-4, is DTGVSQNPRHKITKRGQNVTFRCDPISEHNRLYWYRQTLGQGPEFLTYFQNEAQLEKSRLLSDRFSAERPKGSFSTLEIQRTEQGDSAMYLCASSLVTGAWDEKLFFGSGTQLSVL.